The next 32 T cell receptor beta chains were all read from a single sample in a study of blood T cell repertoires in COVID-19. This table comes from immunoSEQ multiplex PCR, and its TCRdb copy is limited to in-frame clones, with some not included. The data hold tens of thousands of clones, with around 90% observed a single time. The sample consisted of peripheral blood. The receptors derive from a human donor in a cohort sampled during active COVID-19. The donor label of this sample is uncertain.

CDR3 sequence (DNA): TGCGCCAGCAGCACCAAATCTAGCGGGAGCTACGAGCAGTACTTC. It is translated as CASSTKSSGSYEQYF. V gene TRBV5-1 combines with J gene TRBJ2-7; 10 nucleotides match TRBD2. Trimming removed 4 bases from V and 3 bases from J; junction bases left unmatched: 7. The germline V gene encodes CDR1 SGHRS and CDR2 YFSETQ. The CDR3 totals 15 residues.

The chain joins TRBV4-1 to TRBJ2-6, with TRBD1 as a possible D gene (6 bases). The V end lost 4 bases, the J end lost 4 bases, and 11 bases lay between the germline ends. This CDR3 is built from 15 residues. The germline V gene has CDR1 MGHRA and CDR2 YSYEKL. CDR3 coding DNA: TGCGCCAGCAGCCCAGCAGGGGCGGGGGCCAACGTCCTGACTTTC. Translation: CASSPAGAGANVLTF.

This clone has just one count. The genes are TRBV4-2 and TRBJ1-4, with TRBD1 as a possible D gene (6 bases). The V end lost 0 bases, the J end lost 2 bases, and 10 bases lay between the germline ends. The CDR3 runs 16 residues. CDR1 is LGHNA and CDR2 is YNFKEQ in the germline V gene. CDR3 in amino acids: CASSQESRGTNEKLFF. CDR3 nucleotide sequence: TGTGCCAGCAGCCAAGAGTCCAGGGGTACTAATGAAAAACTGTTTTTT.

In this sample, this clone turned up a few times. This sequence joins TRBV19 and TRBJ2-3; D is possibly TRBD2 (6 bases). V shed 10 bases and J shed 1 base, with 18 bases lying between them. CDR1 and CDR2 from the germline V gene are LNHDA and SQIVND (reference sequence). CDR3 length: 15 amino acids. Here the CDR3 DNA reads TGTGCCACCGCCGATTTAGCGGAACGCACAGATACGCAGTATTTT. Amino acid sequence: CATADLAERTDTQYF.

The V gene is TRBV7-6, the J gene TRBJ2-1; TRBD1 aligns across 9 bases. The CDR3 length is 16 residues. Germline trimming cut 5 bases from V and 0 bases from J; bases unmatched to any gene: 5. Germline values: CDR1 SGHVS, CDR2 FNYEAQ. CDR3 sequence reads: CASSPGQGFSYNEQFF. Here the CDR3 DNA reads TGTGCCAGCAGCCCGGGACAGGGCTTCTCCTACAATGAGCAGTTCTTC.

The V call is TRBV19, the J call TRBJ2-3, with D perhaps TRBD2 (5 bases). The ends were cut back, 5 bases at V and 4 bases at J, with 16 bases in the middle. The length of the CDR3 is 15 residues. Germline CDR1 reads LNHDA; CDR2 reads SQIVND (reference sequence). The CDR3, as DNA: TGTGCCAGTAGTGCGGCGACTTTGAGGGCAGATACGCAGTATTTT. Its protein is CASSAATLRADTQYF.

The chain is built from TRBV10-2 and TRBJ1-2; D not certain. CDR3 length: 14 residues. V dropped 7 bases and J dropped 8 bases, with 20 bases sitting between them. Germline V gene data show CDR1 as WSHSY and CDR2 as SAAADI. The CDR3 coding sequence is TGCGCCAGCATGGTCGGCGGCTCTAGGATGGGCTACACCTTC. Amino acid sequence: CASMVGGSRMGYTF.

The V call is TRBV2, the J call TRBJ2-7, with TRBD1 identical over 7 bases. The CDR3 extends over 14 amino acids. Germline loops: CDR1 SNHLY, CDR2 FYNNEI. V shed 5 bases, J shed 0 bases, and the junction held 4 bases outside the gene matches. The CDR3 sequence: CASSSDRSSYEQYF. The CDR3 DNA is TGTGCCAGCAGTTCGGACAGGAGCTCCTACGAGCAGTACTTC.

J is TRBJ2-1 and V is TRBV10-1; D gene uncertain. V lost 0 bases and J 5 bases, leaving 11 bases between the germline ends. From germline, CDR1 is WNHNN and CDR2 SYGVQD (reference sequence). This CDR3 region has 15 residues. The CDR3 here is CASSESIARNNEQFF. The CDR3 DNA reads TGCGCCAGCAGTGAGTCGATAGCTAGAAACAATGAGCAGTTCTTC.

The gene calls are TRBV27 and TRBJ1-4; 9 positions match TRBD1. CDR3 length: 15 residues. Unmatched junction bases numbered 9, after V lost 5 bases and J lost 8 bases. Germline loops: CDR1 MNHEY, CDR2 SMNVEV (reference sequence). DNA for the CDR3: TGTGCCAGCAGTCCCCCGGGACAGGGAGGGGAAAAACTGTTTTTT. Translated: CASSPPGQGGEKLFF.

The gene calls are TRBV28 and TRBJ2-3; the match to TRBD2 covers 7 bases. CDR1 MDHEN and CDR2 SYDVKM come from the germline V gene. Trimming removed 6 bases from V and 10 bases from J; junction bases left unmatched: 16. This CDR3 is built from 15 residues. The CDR3 protein is CASSRGDSTMDAQYF. The CDR3 nucleotides are TGTGCCAGCAGCCGGGGGGACTCGACTATGGACGCGCAGTATTTT.

The genes are TRBV24-1 and TRBJ1-1; 8 bases agree with TRBD1. The CDR3 has 16 amino acids. Trimming took 5 bases from V and 4 from J; bases not matched to a gene: 11. Germline lookup yields CDR1 KGHDR and CDR2 SFDVKD. Here the CDR3 DNA reads TGTGCCACCAGTGCCCCCGGGACAGGAGGGTTCACTGAAGCTTTCTTT. Translated: CATSAPGTGGFTEAFF.

The rearrangement links TRBV7-3 to TRBJ2-1; 11 bases are a match to TRBD2. CDR3 size: 15 residues. J lost 3 bases, V lost 5 bases, and 3 bases had no gene match. Germline CDR1 SGHTA, CDR2 FQGTGA. Here the CDR3 reads CASSETSGNYNEQFF. The CDR3 DNA sequence: TGTGCCAGCAGCGAGACTAGCGGGAACTACAATGAGCAGTTCTTC.

This sequence joins TRBV2 and TRBJ1-1; D gene uncertain. CDR1 SNHLY and CDR2 FYNNEI come from the germline V gene. CDR3 length equals 15 residues. The V gene lost 4 bases and the J gene lost 5 bases, with 17 bases spanning the gap. The CDR3 protein is CASSAPRARGTEAFF. CDR3 coding DNA: TGTGCCAGCAGTGCTCCCCGGGCCCGAGGGACTGAAGCTTTCTTT.

The chain couples TRBV3-1 (or the pseudogene TRBV3-2) to TRBJ2-1, with 12 bases lining up with TRBD2. Germline CDR1 LGHDT, CDR2 YNNKEL (reference sequence). Trimming at V came to 4 bases and at J to 1 base, leaving 8 bases not matched to a gene. The CDR3 is 18 residues long. DNA of the CDR3: TGTGCCAGCAGCCGAAAGACTAGCGGGAGTGGGTCCTACAATGAGCAGTTCTTC. Amino acids: CASSRKTSGSGSYNEQFF.

The gene calls are TRBV11-3 and TRBJ2-2, with TRBD1 matching 7 bases. The J segment lost 0 bases and the V segment lost 5 bases, leaving 3 bases of the junction unmatched. The CDR3 extends over 15 amino acids. Looked up from germline, CDR1 is SGHNT and CDR2 is YENEEA. The CDR3 loop reads CASSLQGANTGELFF. The CDR3 DNA reads TGTGCCAGCAGCCTCCAGGGGGCGAACACCGGGGAGCTGTTTTTT. The full variable domain, in which reference TRBV11-3 and TRBJ2-2 provide the parts outside the CDR3, is EAGVVQSPRYKIIEKKQPVAFWCNPISGHNTLYWYLQNLGQGPELLIRYENEEAVDDSQLPKDRFSAERLKGVDSTLKIQPAELGDSAVYLCASSLQGANTGELFFGEGSRLTVL.

The rearrangement links TRBV6-2 or TRBV6-3 to TRBJ2-3, with a tentative D call TRBD1 (6 bases). This CDR3 region has 12 residues. V was clipped by 4 bases and J by 6 bases, with 8 bases between them. Germline V CDR1 and CDR2: MNHEY, SVGEGT. The CDR3 loop reads CASSSGEDTQYF. The CDR3 DNA reads as TGTGCCAGCAGTTCAGGGGAGGATACGCAGTATTTT.

The CDR3, as DNA: TGTGCCAGCAGTTTAATGGAGGGCGGGAAAAGGTTCTTC. Its protein product is CASSLMEGGKRFF. The rearrangement joins TRBV12-3 or TRBV12-4 to TRBJ2-1, with a tentative D call TRBD2 (6 bases). The CDR3 spans 13 residues. Trimming pared 2 bases from V and 15 bases from J, leaving 17 bases between.

The gene calls are TRBV6-5 and TRBJ1-1; possible D gene TRBD1, 5 bases. This CDR3 is 14 amino acids long. Trimming left V 4 bases short and J 1 base short, with 10 bases between. CDR1 is MNHEY and CDR2 is SVGAGI in the germline V gene. The CDR3 region is CASSSAGENTEAFF. The CDR3 DNA reads as TGTGCCAGCAGTTCTGCGGGGGAGAACACTGAAGCTTTCTTT.

This clone was picked up a small number of times. The rearrangement uses TRBV2 and TRBJ2-7; 9 bases map to TRBD1. J lost 6 bases, V lost 6 bases, and 9 bases had no gene match. The CDR3 totals 14 residues. CDR1 and CDR2 (germline): SNHLY, FYNNEI. CDR3 DNA: TGTGCCAGCAGCGACCGGGACAGGGTTCCCGAGCAGTACTTC. Protein sequence: CASSDRDRVPEQYF.

The chain links TRBV4-1 to TRBJ2-7; TRBD2 agrees at 8 bases. After removal of 4 bases from V and 5 bases from J, the junction contained 13 bases not matched to a gene. Germline loops: CDR1 MGHRA, CDR2 YSYEKL. The CDR3 loop spans 16 amino acids. In DNA form, the CDR3 reads TGCGCCAGCAGCCGCCGGCTGACTAGCGCCGGAGACGAGCAGTACTTC. Encoded protein: CASSRRLTSAGDEQYF.

Only a few counts were recorded for this clone. The chain uses TRBV24-1 and TRBJ2-2; 13 positions match TRBD2. Trimming took 4 bases from V and 4 from J; bases not matched to a gene: 5. There are 17 residues in the CDR3. The germline gives CDR1 KGHDR, CDR2 SFDVKD. The chain's CDR3 is CATSDGLAGASTGELFF. In nucleotides, the CDR3 is TGTGCCACCAGTGACGGACTAGCGGGAGCCAGCACCGGGGAGCTGTTTTTT.

The rearrangement uses TRBV29-1 and TRBJ2-5; 9 nucleotides align to TRBD2. The CDR3 totals 13 residues. Germline V gives CDR1 SQVTM, CDR2 ANQGSEA. Unmatched junction bases numbered 6, after V lost 6 bases and J lost 4 bases. The CDR3 spells CSVNFSGRETQYF. In DNA form, the CDR3 reads TGCAGCGTGAACTTTAGCGGGAGAGAGACCCAGTACTTC.

CDR3 DNA sequence: TGTGCCAGCAGCCCCCAAGGAGGGGCCGGGGAGCTGTTTTTT. It codes for CASSPQGGAGELFF. This chain connects TRBV7-9 to TRBJ2-2, with D possibly TRBD2 on 6 matching bases. Germline V gene data show CDR1 as SEHNR and CDR2 as FQNEAQ (reference sequence). The CDR3 has 14 residues. The germline V and J ends were trimmed by 5 bases and 6 bases, with 13 bases remaining between them.

V is TRBV6-5 and J is TRBJ2-7; the match to TRBD2 covers 7 bases. From germline, CDR1 is MNHEY and CDR2 SVGAGI. Unmatched junction bases numbered 11, after V lost 7 bases and J lost 2 bases. This CDR3 is built from 15 residues. The DNA of the CDR3 is TGTGCCAGCACCTTATCTAGCGGCGGGCCCTACGAGCAGTACTTC. This translates into CASTLSSGGPYEQYF.

The chain has TRBV5-1 and TRBJ2-5; D is possibly TRBD1 (6 bases). The CDR3 consists of 15 residues. V gave up 4 bases and J gave up 1 base, with 14 bases separating them. Germline CDR1 SGHRS, CDR2 YFSETQ. The CDR3 region is CASSPQQGRQETQYF. DNA of the CDR3: TGCGCCAGCAGCCCCCAACAGGGACGCCAAGAGACCCAGTACTTC.

The chain uses TRBV3-1 (or the pseudogene TRBV3-2) and TRBJ2-5; TRBD1 matches at 10 bases. This CDR3 contains 15 residues. V shed 4 bases and J 7 bases; nucleotides not matched to a gene: 9. The germline CDR1 and CDR2 sequences are LGHDT and YNNKEL (reference sequence). The CDR3 loop reads CASSLRGTGVVTQYF. CDR3 DNA sequence: TGTGCCAGCAGCCTCCGCGGGACAGGGGTAGTGACCCAGTACTTC.

V usage is TRBV5-1 and J usage is TRBJ1-1; perhaps TRBD1 as D (6 bases). This CDR3 has 15 residues. Germline V lookup: CDR1 SGHRS, CDR2 YFSETQ. With 3 bases removed from V and 6 bases from J, the gap between germline ends came to 18 bases. CDR3 loop: CASSWLTGPSSEAFF. The CDR3 nucleotides read TGCGCCAGCAGCTGGCTCACAGGGCCCAGCTCTGAAGCTTTCTTT.

The chain uses TRBV6-1 and TRBJ1-1, with D unresolved. The CDR3 has 15 amino acids. V lost 2 bases, J lost 1 base, and 11 bases lay in between. Per germline, CDR1 MNHNS and CDR2 SASEGT. CDR3 region: CASSEWGGENTEAFF. CDR3 nucleotides: TGTGCCAGCAGTGAATGGGGAGGTGAGAACACTGAAGCTTTCTTT.

The chain couples TRBV20-1 to TRBJ1-5; D gene uncertain. This CDR3 spans 13 amino acids. Trimming removed 3 bases from V and 0 bases from J, with 6 bases in between. The V gene's germline CDR1 is DFQATT and CDR2 SNEGSKA (reference sequence). The CDR3 region has the DNA TGCAGTGCTAGTCCAGATAGCAATCAGCCCCAGCATTTT. Translated: CSASPDSNQPQHF.

The chain recombines TRBV6-1 with TRBJ2-7; no clear D gene. This CDR3 is built from 12 residues. CDR1 and CDR2 from the germline V gene are MNHNS and SASEGT. V lost 3 bases to trimming and J lost 4 bases, with 7 bases between them. CDR3 DNA sequence: TGTGCCAGCAGTGATCATAGATACGAGCAGTACTTC. Its protein is CASSDHRYEQYF.

The chain couples TRBV7-8 to TRBJ1-1; the D is unclear. The length of the CDR3 is 13 residues. V was trimmed by 3 bases and J by 8 bases, leaving 13 bases between them. Germline loops: CDR1 SGHVS, CDR2 FQNEAQ. The CDR3 loop is CASSFRPGTEAFF. Written as DNA, the CDR3 is TGTGCCAGCAGCTTCCGCCCAGGCACAGAAGCTTTCTTT.